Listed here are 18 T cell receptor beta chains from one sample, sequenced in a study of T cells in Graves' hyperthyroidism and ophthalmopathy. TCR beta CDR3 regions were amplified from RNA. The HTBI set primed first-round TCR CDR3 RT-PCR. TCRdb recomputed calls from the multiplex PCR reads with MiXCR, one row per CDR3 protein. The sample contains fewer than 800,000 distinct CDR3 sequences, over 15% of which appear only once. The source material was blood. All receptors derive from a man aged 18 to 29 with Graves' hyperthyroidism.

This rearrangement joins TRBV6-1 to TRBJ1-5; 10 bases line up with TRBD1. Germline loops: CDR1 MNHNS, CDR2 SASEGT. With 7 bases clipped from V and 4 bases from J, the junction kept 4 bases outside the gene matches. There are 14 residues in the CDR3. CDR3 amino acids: CASTPGQGNQPQHF. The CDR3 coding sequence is TGTGCCAGCACCCCGGGACAGGGGAATCAGCCCCAGCATTTT.

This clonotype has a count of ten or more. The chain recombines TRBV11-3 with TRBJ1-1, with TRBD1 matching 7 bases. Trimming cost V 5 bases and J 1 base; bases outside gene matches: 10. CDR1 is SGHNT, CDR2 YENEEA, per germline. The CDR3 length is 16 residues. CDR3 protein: CASSRGQTPGNTEAFF. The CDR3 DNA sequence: TGTGCCAGCAGCCGGGGACAGACCCCAGGGAACACTGAAGCTTTCTTT.

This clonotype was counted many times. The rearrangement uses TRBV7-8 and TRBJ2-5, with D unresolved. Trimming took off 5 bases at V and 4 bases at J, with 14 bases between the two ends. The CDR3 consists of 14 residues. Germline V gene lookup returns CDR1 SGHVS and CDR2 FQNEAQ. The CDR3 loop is CASSRGWLGETQYF. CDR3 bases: TGTGCCAGCAGCCGAGGTTGGCTTGGAGAGACCCAGTACTTC.

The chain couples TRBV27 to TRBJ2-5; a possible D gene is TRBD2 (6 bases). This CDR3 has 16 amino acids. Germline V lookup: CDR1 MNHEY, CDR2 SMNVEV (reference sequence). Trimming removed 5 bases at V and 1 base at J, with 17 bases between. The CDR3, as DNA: TGTGCCAGCAGTCCCCCCCCAGGAGGGGCCCAAGAGACCCAGTACTTC. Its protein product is CASSPPPGGAQETQYF.

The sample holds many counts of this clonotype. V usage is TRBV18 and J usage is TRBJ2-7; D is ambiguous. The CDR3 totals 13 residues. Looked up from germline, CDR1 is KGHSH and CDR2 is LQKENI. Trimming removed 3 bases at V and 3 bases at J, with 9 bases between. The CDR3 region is CASSPQASYEQYF. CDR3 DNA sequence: TGTGCCAGCTCACCCCAGGCGAGCTACGAGCAGTACTTC.

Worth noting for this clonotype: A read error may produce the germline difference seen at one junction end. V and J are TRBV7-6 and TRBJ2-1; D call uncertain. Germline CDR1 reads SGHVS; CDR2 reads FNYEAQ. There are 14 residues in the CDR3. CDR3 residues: CASSLASSYNEQLF. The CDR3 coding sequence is TGTGCCAGCAGCTTAGCGTCATCCTACAATGAGCAGCTCTTC.

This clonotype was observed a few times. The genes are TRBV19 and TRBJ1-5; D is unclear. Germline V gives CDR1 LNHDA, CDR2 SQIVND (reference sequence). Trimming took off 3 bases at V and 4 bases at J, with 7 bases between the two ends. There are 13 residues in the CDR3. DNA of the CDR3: TGTGCCAGTAGTATGGTCAGGAATCAGCCCCAGCATTTT. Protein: CASSMVRNQPQHF.

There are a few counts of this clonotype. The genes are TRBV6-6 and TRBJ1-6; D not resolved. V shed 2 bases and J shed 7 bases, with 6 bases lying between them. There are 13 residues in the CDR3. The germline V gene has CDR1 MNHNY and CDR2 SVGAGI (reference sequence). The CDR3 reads CASSYVNNSPLHF. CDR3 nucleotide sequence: TGTGCCAGCAGTTACGTCAACAATTCACCCCTCCACTTT.

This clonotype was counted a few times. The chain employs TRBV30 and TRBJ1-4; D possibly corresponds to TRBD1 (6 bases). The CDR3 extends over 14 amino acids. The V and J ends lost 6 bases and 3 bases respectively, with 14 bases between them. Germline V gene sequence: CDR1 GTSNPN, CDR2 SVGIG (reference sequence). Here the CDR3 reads CACLRDTSNEKLFF. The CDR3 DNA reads TGTGCCTGTCTTCGGGACACCTCTAATGAAAAACTGTTTTTT. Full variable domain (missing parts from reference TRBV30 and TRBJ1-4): SQTIHQWPATLVQPVGSPLSLECTVEGTSNPNLYWYRQAAGRGLQLLFYSVGIGQISSEVPQNLSASRPQDRQFILSSKKLLLSDSGFYLCACLRDTSNEKLFFGSGTQLSVL.

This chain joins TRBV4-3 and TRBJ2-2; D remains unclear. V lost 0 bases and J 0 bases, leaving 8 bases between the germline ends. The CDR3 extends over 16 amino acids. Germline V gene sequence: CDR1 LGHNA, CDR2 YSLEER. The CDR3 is CASSQDRTANTGELFF. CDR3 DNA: TGCGCCAGCAGCCAAGATCGAACAGCGAACACCGGGGAGCTGTTTTTT.

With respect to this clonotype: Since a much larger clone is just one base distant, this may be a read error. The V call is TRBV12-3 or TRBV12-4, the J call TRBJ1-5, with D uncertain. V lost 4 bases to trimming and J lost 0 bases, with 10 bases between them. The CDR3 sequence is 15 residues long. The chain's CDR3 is CASSWVGISNQPQHF. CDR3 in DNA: TGTGCCAGCAGTTGGGTGGGGATTAGCAATCAGCCCCAGCATTTT.

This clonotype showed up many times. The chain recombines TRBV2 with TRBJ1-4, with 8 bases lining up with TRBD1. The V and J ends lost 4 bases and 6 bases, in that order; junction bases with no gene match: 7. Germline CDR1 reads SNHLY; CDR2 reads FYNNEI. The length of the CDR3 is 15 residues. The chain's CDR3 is CASSVTGGRYEKLFF. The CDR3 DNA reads TGTGCCAGCAGTGTAACAGGGGGTCGGTATGAAAAACTGTTTTTT.

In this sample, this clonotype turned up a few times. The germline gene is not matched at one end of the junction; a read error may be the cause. CDR3 bases: TGTGCCGGCAGCCCCCGCGGGTCTAGCACAGATACGCAGTATTTT. Its protein is CAGSPRGSSTDTQYF. The rearrangement links TRBV28 to TRBJ2-3; D is possibly TRBD2 (5 bases). Germline V gene data show CDR1 as MDHEN and CDR2 as SYDVKM. This CDR3 comprises 15 residues.

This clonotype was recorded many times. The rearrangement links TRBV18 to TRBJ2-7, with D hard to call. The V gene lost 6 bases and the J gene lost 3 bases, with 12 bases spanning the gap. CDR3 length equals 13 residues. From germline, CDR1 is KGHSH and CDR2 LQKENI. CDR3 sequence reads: CASSPPTGYEQYF. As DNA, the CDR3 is TGTGCCAGCTCGCCTCCGACGGGCTACGAGCAGTACTTC.

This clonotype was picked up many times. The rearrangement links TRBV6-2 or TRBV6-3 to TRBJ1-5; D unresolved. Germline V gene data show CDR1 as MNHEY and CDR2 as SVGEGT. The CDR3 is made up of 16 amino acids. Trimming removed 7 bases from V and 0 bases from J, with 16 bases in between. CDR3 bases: TGTGCCAGCACCAATACGGCCAGTTTTAGCAATCAGCCCCAGCATTTT. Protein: CASTNTASFSNQPQHF.

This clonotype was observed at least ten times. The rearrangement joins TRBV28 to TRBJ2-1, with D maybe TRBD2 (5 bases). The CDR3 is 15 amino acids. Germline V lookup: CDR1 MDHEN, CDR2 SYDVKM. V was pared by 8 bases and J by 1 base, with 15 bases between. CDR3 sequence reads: CASRRSGLSYNEQFF. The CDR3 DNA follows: TGTGCCAGCCGGAGAAGCGGACTTTCCTACAATGAGCAGTTCTTC.

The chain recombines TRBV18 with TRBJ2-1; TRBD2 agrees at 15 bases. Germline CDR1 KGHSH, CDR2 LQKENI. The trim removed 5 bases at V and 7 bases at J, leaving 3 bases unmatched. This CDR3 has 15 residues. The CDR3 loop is CASSNGTSGGNEQFF. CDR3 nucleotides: TGTGCCAGCTCAAACGGGACTAGCGGGGGGAATGAGCAGTTCTTC.

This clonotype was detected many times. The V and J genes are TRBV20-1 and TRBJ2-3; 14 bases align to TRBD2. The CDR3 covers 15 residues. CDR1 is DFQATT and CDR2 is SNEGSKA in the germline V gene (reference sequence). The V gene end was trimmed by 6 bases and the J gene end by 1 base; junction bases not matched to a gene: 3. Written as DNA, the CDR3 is TGCAGTGCCGTGGGACTAGCGGGAGGCACAGATACGCAGTATTTT. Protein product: CSAVGLAGGTDTQYF.